Below, 11 T cell receptor beta chains from the same sample are listed, as sequenced in a study of blood T cell repertoires in COVID-19. Sequenced by immunoSEQ multiplex PCR; TCRdb stores in-frame clones only, minus some. The top ten clones hold about a tenth of a sample with some 230,000 clones, 85% to 90% of them seen once. The specimen sequenced was peripheral blood. The receptors shown here come from a woman in her forties or fifties with COVID-19, enrolled during active disease.

J is TRBJ2-2 and V is TRBV19; 9 nucleotides line up with TRBD1. The trim removed 7 bases at V and 7 bases at J, leaving 7 bases unmatched. The CDR3 extends over 14 amino acids. The germline gives CDR1 LNHDA, CDR2 SQIVND (reference sequence). The CDR3 spells CASIGTGYDGELFF. CDR3 sequence (DNA): TGTGCCAGTATTGGGACAGGGTACGACGGGGAGCTGTTTTTT.

The J gene is TRBJ1-1, the V gene TRBV19; TRBD1 aligns across 7 bases. The V segment lost 5 bases and the J segment 3 bases; nucleotides outside the gene matches: 9. In germline, CDR1 is LNHDA, CDR2 SQIVND (reference sequence). This CDR3 spans 15 amino acids. The CDR3 sequence is CASSLRLQGDTEAFF. The CDR3 nucleotides read TGTGCCAGTAGTTTGCGCCTTCAGGGGGACACTGAAGCTTTCTTT. The full variable domain, completed using reference TRBV19 and TRBJ1-1, is DGGITQSPKYLFRKEGQNVTLSCEQNLNHDAMYWYRQDPGQGLRLIYYSQIVNDFQKGDIAEGYSVSREKKESFPLTVTSAQKNPTAFYLCASSLRLQGDTEAFFGQGTRLTVV.

The chain uses TRBV7-9 and TRBJ2-1; TRBD2 is a possible D gene (7 bases). With 8 bases removed from V and 7 bases from J, the gap between germline ends came to 24 bases. Germline CDR1 SEHNR, CDR2 FQNEAQ (reference sequence). The CDR3 is 16 amino acids. CDR3 sequence (DNA): TGTGCCAGCCGATTATCCGGGGGGCAAAGCGAGAATGAGCAGTTCTTC. This codes for CASRLSGGQSENEQFF.

The chain links TRBV4-3 to TRBJ2-7, with TRBD1 matching over 10 bases. CDR3 size: 16 residues. Germline-derived CDR1 and CDR2 are LGHNA and YSLEER. The ends lost 3 bases at V and 1 base at J; junction bases unmatched: 6. The CDR3 reads CASSHGGTGESYEQYF. The CDR3 DNA reads TGCGCCAGCAGCCACGGCGGGACAGGGGAATCCTACGAGCAGTACTTC.

The chain uses TRBV7-6 and TRBJ1-4; TRBD1 is a possible D gene (6 bases). Germline CDR1 is SGHVS and CDR2 is FNYEAQ. Trimming pared 2 bases from V and 8 bases from J, leaving 18 bases between. The CDR3 sequence is 16 residues long. In DNA, the CDR3 is TGTGCCAGCAGCTTATCCCTACAGGGTGAGGGCGAAAAACTGTTTTTT. The encoded protein is CASSLSLQGEGEKLFF. Full variable domain (missing parts from reference TRBV7-6 and TRBJ1-4): GAGVSQSPRYKVTKRGQDVALRCDPISGHVSLYWYRQALGQGPEFLTYFNYEAQQDKSGLPNDRFSAERPEGSISTLTIQRTEQRDSAMYRCASSLSLQGEGEKLFFGSGTQLSVL.

This chain joins TRBV7-2 and TRBJ1-5; a possible D gene is TRBD1 (5 bases). The CDR3 extends over 16 amino acids. Germline V lookup: CDR1 SGHTA, CDR2 FQGNSA. The germline V and J ends were trimmed by 1 base and 0 bases, with 10 bases remaining between them. In DNA, the CDR3 is TGTGCCAGCAGCTTAGTTTGGGGCTATAGCAATCAGCCCCAGCATTTT. This encodes CASSLVWGYSNQPQHF.

The chain combines TRBV7-9 with TRBJ1-2, with D possibly matching TRBD1 (6 bases). With 5 bases removed from V and 6 bases from J, the gap between germline ends came to 19 bases. CDR1 is SEHNR, CDR2 FQNEAQ, per germline (reference sequence). The length of the CDR3 is 15 residues. The CDR3 loop is CASSATRGRQDGYTF. CDR3 coding DNA: TGTGCCAGCAGCGCTACCCGGGGCAGACAGGATGGCTACACCTTC.

The CDR3 here is CSVGGQNGYEQYF. CDR3 DNA: TGCAGCGTCGGAGGGCAGAATGGCTACGAGCAGTACTTC. V usage is TRBV29-1 and J usage is TRBJ2-7; perhaps TRBD2 as D (6 bases). This CDR3 region has 13 residues. V lost 6 bases and J 3 bases, leaving 15 bases between the germline ends. The germline V gene has CDR1 SQVTM and CDR2 ANQGSEA.

The chain couples TRBV30 to TRBJ1-1; 8 bases map to TRBD1. The CDR3 runs to 14 residues. Germline-derived CDR1 and CDR2 are GTSNPN and SVGIG (reference sequence). The V and J ends lost 2 bases and 5 bases, in that order; junction bases with no gene match: 7. The CDR3 reads CAWSLRQGRTEAFF. CDR3 nucleotide sequence: TGTGCCTGGAGTCTCCGACAGGGGAGGACTGAAGCTTTCTTT.

This chain uses TRBV6-6 with TRBJ2-7, with 7 bases fitting TRBD1. The CDR3 covers 14 residues. Trimming cost V 8 bases and J 0 bases; bases outside gene matches: 7. CDR1 is MNHNY and CDR2 is SVGAGI in the germline V gene (reference sequence). Written as DNA, the CDR3 is TGTGCCAGCTCTCCGGGACAGAACTCCTACGAGCAGTACTTC. It yields the protein CASSPGQNSYEQYF.

This clone was counted between two and nine times. This rearrangement joins TRBV7-2 to TRBJ2-2; 8 nucleotides match TRBD2. Trimming at V came to 6 bases and at J to 2 bases, leaving 5 bases not matched to a gene. Per the germline V gene, CDR1 is SGHTA and CDR2 is FQGNSA. The CDR3 covers 15 residues. The CDR3 nucleotides are TGTGCCAGCAGGGTAGCGGGGTTAAACACCGGGGAGCTGTTTTTT. This sequence encodes CASRVAGLNTGELFF. Full variable domain (rest looked up from reference TRBV7-2 and TRBJ2-2): GAGVSQSPSNKVTEKGKDVELRCDPISGHTALYWYRQSLGQGLEFLIYFQGNSAPDKSGLPSDRFSAERTGGSVSTLTIQRTQQEDSAVYLCASRVAGLNTGELFFGEGSRLTVL.